This TCR beta chain was documented in a study of cytomegalovirus exposure and HLA in healthy donors. Whole-study context: The 90 to 150 validation repertoires used a platform that matched the one used for the 500 to 700 first-cohort repertoires, as a later analysis reported.

Study results and caveats: Overall, under 200 TCR beta chains were annotated as cytomegalovirus-associated. A few chains linked to CMV were shown in vitro to be specific for CMV antigens.

The protocol was immunoSEQ multiplex PCR, while the TCRdb copy is restricted to in-frame clones and leaves out a portion. The sample records 80,000 to 95,000 clones, 93% being singletons. To note about this clone: Its antigen is as yet unknown.

The donors were part of the validation cohort of 100 to 150 subjects. That cohort was separate from the first cohort, which comprised several hundred subjects. CDR3 length: 14 residues. Trimming cost V 3 bases and J 4 bases, with 10 bases left between them. CDR1 is KGHSH and CDR2 is LQKENI in the germline V gene. This TCR derives from a woman under 40 in good health and CMV-seropositive. The sample consisted of PBMCs. The chain employs TRBV18 and TRBJ1-5; D not resolved. CDR3 sequence (DNA): TGTGCCAGCTCACCCTGGCAGGTTAATCAGCCCCAGCATTTT. It translates to CASSPWQVNQPQHF.